Following are 30 T cell receptor beta chains from one sample sequenced in a study of T cell responses to AZD1222 COVID-19 vaccine. TCRdb keeps only in-frame clones here, not all; method: immunoSEQ multiplex PCR. The table lists approximately 120,000 clones, over 80% of them singletons. The specimen was peripheral blood, collected on day 0 of AZD1222 vaccination. The receptors originated from an adult in good health.

The chain couples TRBV6-6 to TRBJ1-2, with D uncertain. Per germline, CDR1 MNHNY and CDR2 SVGAGI (reference sequence). V was shortened by 0 bases and J by 8 bases, with 10 bases between the two germline ends. This CDR3 is 13 amino acids long. The CDR3 region is CASSYSTVGGYTF. CDR3 nucleotides: TGTGCCAGCAGTTACTCGACGGTAGGAGGCTACACCTTC.

The CDR3 bases are TGCGCCAGCAGCCATGCAGGGTCCGGCTACACCTTC. It encodes CASSHAGSGYTF. V usage is TRBV4-1 and J usage is TRBJ1-2; TRBD1 is a possible D gene (5 bases). CDR3 length equals 12 residues. V was pared by 3 bases and J by 8 bases, with 10 bases between. The V gene's germline CDR1 is MGHRA and CDR2 YSYEKL.

This clone occurred once. The CDR3 is CASSWSGAGEKLFF. The DNA of the CDR3 is TGTGCCAGCAGCTGGTCGGGGGCCGGGGAAAAACTGTTTTTT. The chain has TRBV11-2 and TRBJ1-4, with D possibly TRBD1 on 6 matching bases. CDR3 length: 14 amino acids. The V end was cut by 4 bases, the J end by 8 bases, with 14 bases between. Germline CDR1 SGHAT, CDR2 FQNNGV.

V is TRBV10-2 and J is TRBJ1-5; D possibly corresponds to TRBD1 (6 bases). This CDR3 is 14 amino acids long. Germline CDR1 is WSHSY and CDR2 is SAAADI. V was shortened by 0 bases and J by 10 bases, with 13 bases between the two germline ends. Here the CDR3 DNA reads TGCGCCAGCAGTGAGTCGAGAGGGGGGGGACCCCAGCATTTT. This translates into CASSESRGGGPQHF.

The chain employs TRBV10-1 and TRBJ2-7, with D possibly being TRBD2 (5 bases). Trimming shortened V by 3 bases and J by 3 bases, and 9 bases separated the two germline ends. Germline CDR1 and CDR2: WNHNN and SYGVQD (reference sequence). This CDR3 contains 13 residues. In DNA form, the CDR3 reads TGCGCCAGCAGTGAAGCGGATCTCTACGAGCAGTACTTC. Translating gives CASSEADLYEQYF.

V and J are TRBV7-9 and TRBJ2-1; TRBD2 matches 7 bases. The CDR3 has 15 amino acids. Germline V gene data show CDR1 as SEHNR and CDR2 as FQNEAQ (reference sequence). The ends lost 1 base at V and 6 bases at J; junction bases unmatched: 6. The CDR3 DNA sequence: TGTGCCAGCAGCTTAGATCTCGCTAGCGGCAATGAGCAGTTCTTC. It specifies CASSLDLASGNEQFF.

CDR3 bases: TGCGCCAGCAGCCAAGCCGTCGTGGGAATCGCCTACGAGCAGTACTTC. This codes for CASSQAVVGIAYEQYF. The chain uses TRBV4-1 and TRBJ2-7, with unresolved D. Trimming took 1 base from V and 2 from J, leaving 15 bases between them. Germline CDR1 and CDR2: MGHRA and YSYEKL. CDR3 size: 16 residues.

The chain employs TRBV9 and TRBJ1-1; D is uncertain. The CDR3 runs to 13 residues. Germline CDR1 is SGDLS and CDR2 is YYNGEE. V lost 4 bases and J 5 bases, leaving 12 bases between the germline ends. The CDR3: CASSPRGRTEAFF. CDR3 in DNA: TGTGCCAGCAGCCCCCGCGGGAGAACTGAAGCTTTCTTT.

This clone was observed once. The gene calls are TRBV5-1 and TRBJ2-3, with TRBD2 matching 11 bases. This CDR3 contains 16 residues. J lost 2 bases, V lost 3 bases, and 5 bases had no gene match. CDR1 is SGHRS, CDR2 YFSETQ, per germline. The CDR3 sequence: CASSWGLAAFTDTQYF. CDR3 DNA: TGCGCCAGCAGCTGGGGACTAGCGGCATTCACAGATACGCAGTATTTT.

V is TRBV4-1 and J is TRBJ1-1; D is perhaps TRBD1 (5 bases). Per germline, CDR1 MGHRA and CDR2 YSYEKL. The CDR3 has 17 amino acids. The V and J ends lost 1 base and 3 bases respectively, with 18 bases between them. Here the CDR3 reads CASSQGTTGWGYTEAFF. In DNA, the CDR3 is TGCGCCAGCAGCCAAGGGACCACAGGTTGGGGGTACACTGAAGCTTTCTTT.

The chain links TRBV18 to TRBJ2-3; 9 positions agree with TRBD2. V gave up 1 base and J gave up 3 bases; unmatched junction bases: 2. Looked up from germline, CDR1 is KGHSH and CDR2 is LQKENI. There are 15 residues in the CDR3. The CDR3 bases are TGTGCCAGCTCACCACGCGCGGGGGGGACAGATACGCAGTATTTT. Encoded protein: CASSPRAGGTDTQYF.

The chain employs TRBV11-2 and TRBJ2-7; possibly TRBD2 for D (5 bases). The V gene lost 5 bases and the J gene lost 0 bases, with 14 bases spanning the gap. The CDR3 is 15 amino acids. Germline CDR1 SGHAT, CDR2 FQNNGV. CDR3 protein: CASSPGLRSSYEQYF. The CDR3 bases are TGTGCCAGCAGCCCAGGACTGAGGAGCTCCTACGAGCAGTACTTC.

V and J are TRBV30 and TRBJ1-1; D may be TRBD1 (5 bases). Germline assignment: CDR1 GTSNPN and CDR2 SVGIG (reference sequence). V lost 1 base and J 7 bases, leaving 10 bases between the germline ends. The CDR3 sequence is 12 residues long. CDR3 nucleotides: TGTGCCTGGAGTGCCGAGACAGTTGAAGCTTTCTTT. Its protein is CAWSAETVEAFF.

V and J are TRBV27 and TRBJ1-1; D gene ambiguous. The CDR3 covers 14 residues. The V end was cut by 6 bases, the J end by 4 bases, with 15 bases between. Looked up from germline, CDR1 is MNHEY and CDR2 is SMNVEV (reference sequence). The CDR3 region has the DNA TGTGCCAGCAGGGACCCCCTCCGGGGCACTGAAGCTTTCTTT. The encoded protein is CASRDPLRGTEAFF.

The gene calls are TRBV3-1 (or the pseudogene TRBV3-2) and TRBJ2-5; tentative D call: TRBD2 (5 bases). This CDR3 is built from 14 residues. Trimming removed 0 bases from V and 4 bases from J, with 9 bases in between. Germline V lookup: CDR1 LGHDT, CDR2 YNNKEL (reference sequence). CDR3 coding DNA: TGTGCCAGCAGCCAAGATCTAGCAGGAGAGACCCAGTACTTC. Its translation is CASSQDLAGETQYF.

The chain uses TRBV7-9 and TRBJ1-3, with D perhaps matching TRBD1 (6 bases). V was clipped by 5 bases and J by 0 bases, with 17 bases between them. The length of the CDR3 is 17 residues. Germline V gene lookup returns CDR1 SEHNR and CDR2 FQNEAQ (reference sequence). Here the CDR3 reads CASSPYGTTSSGNTIYF. The DNA of the CDR3 is TGTGCCAGCAGCCCATACGGGACAACGAGCTCTGGAAACACCATATATTTT.

The chain carries TRBV13 and TRBJ1-2; weak D call: TRBD1 (6 bases). Trimming removed 0 bases at V and 1 base at J, with 24 bases between. CDR1 PRHDT and CDR2 FYEKMQ come from the germline V gene (reference sequence). CDR3 length: 20 amino acids. The DNA for the CDR3 is TGTGCCAGCAGCTTAGGCCTCGGACGCGGAGGACAGAACTTTAACTATGGCTACACCTTC. Protein product: CASSLGLGRGGQNFNYGYTF.

This chain joins TRBV11-2 and TRBJ1-2, with a possible D match to TRBD1 (5 bases). The length of the CDR3 is 15 residues. V was trimmed by 5 bases and J by 8 bases, leaving 21 bases between them. In germline, CDR1 is SGHAT, CDR2 FQNNGV. In nucleotides, the CDR3 is TGTGCCAGCAGCCCCGGGCCCGGCAGGGCTAACGGCTACACCTTC. Translating it yields CASSPGPGRANGYTF.

This clone has only one observation. V gene TRBV27 combines with J gene TRBJ2-7; 8 nucleotides agree with TRBD2. This CDR3 has 15 residues. The germline gives CDR1 MNHEY, CDR2 SMNVEV (reference sequence). V dropped 5 bases and J dropped 0; count of bases not matched to a gene: 6. The CDR3 DNA sequence: TGTGCCAGCAGTCCTCAGAGCGGGGGCTCCTACGAGCAGTACTTC. Translated, it gives CASSPQSGGSYEQYF.

The gene calls are TRBV19 and TRBJ1-2; 7 positions match TRBD1. CDR1 and CDR2 (germline): LNHDA, SQIVND (reference sequence). V was pared by 0 bases and J by 4 bases, with 5 bases of the junction left unmatched. This CDR3 spans 15 amino acids. CDR3: CASSIDRGQLYGYTF. The CDR3 nucleotides read TGTGCCAGTAGTATAGATCGGGGACAGCTCTATGGCTACACCTTC.

This clone has just one count. This rearrangement joins TRBV5-1 to TRBJ2-3, with no clear D. This CDR3 has 15 residues. From germline, CDR1 is SGHRS and CDR2 YFSETQ. V lost 0 bases and J 4 bases, leaving 12 bases between the germline ends. The CDR3 reads CASSLDGPAPDTQYF. For the CDR3, the DNA is TGCGCCAGCAGCTTGGATGGTCCTGCCCCAGATACGCAGTATTTT.

Here the CDR3 reads CAWTLSEKLFF. CDR3 bases: TGTGCCTGGACCTTGAGCGAAAAACTGTTTTTT. The V gene is TRBV30, the J gene TRBJ1-4; D gene ambiguous. The V end was cut by 4 bases, the J end by 8 bases, with 8 bases between. The CDR3 consists of 11 residues. Germline V lookup: CDR1 GTSNPN, CDR2 SVGIG (reference sequence).

The CDR3 bases are TGTGCCAGCAGGGGGACTCTTAATCAGCCCCAGCATTTT. Protein sequence: CASRGTLNQPQHF. The rearrangement uses TRBV28 and TRBJ1-5; weak D call: TRBD1 (5 bases). Per germline, CDR1 MDHEN and CDR2 SYDVKM. This CDR3 contains 13 residues. V was shortened by 6 bases and J by 4 bases, with 10 bases between the two germline ends.

This clone is a singleton in its sample. The rearrangement uses TRBV5-4 and TRBJ1-2; 10 bases fit TRBD1. The V and J ends lost 4 bases and 5 bases, in that order; junction bases with no gene match: 8. Germline loops: CDR1 SGHNT, CDR2 YYREEE (reference sequence). The CDR3 is made up of 15 amino acids. CDR3 residues: CASSTPGTGVYGYTF. For the CDR3, the DNA is TGTGCCAGCAGCACCCCCGGGACAGGGGTATATGGCTACACCTTC.

This clone came up a few times. The rearrangement links TRBV2 to TRBJ1-6; D is ambiguous. The V end was cut by 3 bases, the J end by 9 bases, with 9 bases between. The CDR3 sequence is 13 residues long. Germline assignment: CDR1 SNHLY and CDR2 FYNNEI. CDR3 DNA sequence: TGTGCCAGCAGTGACCTGCTAGGTTCACCCCTCCACTTT. Its translation is CASSDLLGSPLHF.

The rearrangement joins TRBV6-6 to TRBJ1-4, with D uncertain. Germline V CDR1 and CDR2: MNHNY, SVGAGI (reference sequence). CDR3 length: 13 amino acids. V dropped 6 bases and J dropped 3 bases, with 8 bases sitting between them. The CDR3 DNA reads as TGTGCCAGCAGCGAACGGGCTAATGAAAAACTGTTTTTT. It yields the protein CASSERANEKLFF.

This clone came up once. The chain uses TRBV30 and TRBJ2-2; 8 bases map to TRBD1. Germline lookup yields CDR1 GTSNPN and CDR2 SVGIG (reference sequence). J gave up 4 bases and V 3 bases, and 7 bases lay outside the gene matches. The CDR3 consists of 15 residues. Here the CDR3 DNA reads TGTGCCTGGAGAAGGGCAGGGGGCAGCACCGGGGAGCTGTTTTTT. Translated: CAWRRAGGSTGELFF.

The chain joins TRBV5-1 to TRBJ2-5; D not resolved. The V gene's germline CDR1 is SGHRS and CDR2 YFSETQ. The CDR3 runs 14 residues. With 0 bases removed from V and 1 base from J, the gap between germline ends came to 7 bases. The CDR3 is CASSLGAIQETQYF. The CDR3 DNA follows: TGCGCCAGCAGCTTGGGGGCCATCCAAGAGACCCAGTACTTC.

The V gene is TRBV10-3, the J gene TRBJ1-3; D might be TRBD1 (5 bases). Trimming took off 5 bases at V and 8 bases at J, with 13 bases between the two ends. The length of the CDR3 is 13 residues. CDR1 and CDR2 from the germline V gene are ENHRY and SYGVKD. The CDR3 nucleotides read TGTGCCATCAGTCTGGGGGTCGGAGACACCATATATTTT. As protein: CAISLGVGDTIYF.

The rearrangement joins TRBV4-1 to TRBJ1-2, with D uncertain. Germline V gives CDR1 MGHRA, CDR2 YSYEKL. Trimming stripped 0 bases from V and 3 bases from J, with 14 bases between. This CDR3 has 16 residues. The CDR3 region is CASSQEFAQSHYGYTF. CDR3 nucleotides: TGCGCCAGCAGCCAAGAATTCGCACAGTCCCACTATGGCTACACCTTC.